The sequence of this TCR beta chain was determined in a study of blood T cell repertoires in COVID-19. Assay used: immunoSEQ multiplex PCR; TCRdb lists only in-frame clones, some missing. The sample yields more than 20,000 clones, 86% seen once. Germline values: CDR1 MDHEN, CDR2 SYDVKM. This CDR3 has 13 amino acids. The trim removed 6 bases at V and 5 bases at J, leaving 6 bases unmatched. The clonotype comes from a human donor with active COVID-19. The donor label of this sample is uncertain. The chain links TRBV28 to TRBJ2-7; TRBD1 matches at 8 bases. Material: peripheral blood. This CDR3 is CASRWTGTHEQYF. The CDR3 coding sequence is TGTGCCAGCAGGTGGACAGGGACCCACGAGCAGTACTTC.